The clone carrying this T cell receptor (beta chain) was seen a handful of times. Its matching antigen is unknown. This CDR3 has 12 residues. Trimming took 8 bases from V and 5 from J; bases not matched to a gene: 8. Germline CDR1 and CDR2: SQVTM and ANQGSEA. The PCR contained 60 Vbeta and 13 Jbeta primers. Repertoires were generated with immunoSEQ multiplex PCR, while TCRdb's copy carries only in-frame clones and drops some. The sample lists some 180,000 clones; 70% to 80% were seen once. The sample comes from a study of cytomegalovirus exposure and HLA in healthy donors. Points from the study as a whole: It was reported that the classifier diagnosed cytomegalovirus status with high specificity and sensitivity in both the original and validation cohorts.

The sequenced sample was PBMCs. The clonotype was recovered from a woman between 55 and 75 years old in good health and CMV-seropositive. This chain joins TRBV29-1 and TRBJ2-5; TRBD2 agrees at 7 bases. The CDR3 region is CSFAREAETQYF. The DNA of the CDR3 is TGCAGCTTCGCACGGGAGGCTGAGACCCAGTACTTC.